This T cell receptor beta chain derives from a study of identical twins. TCRdb reanalysed the 5' RACE reads using MiXCR and keeps one entry per CDR3 protein. The repertoire includes over 250,000 distinct CDR3 sequences, over 8.5% of them detected once, and 6% to 8.5% sits in the top ten. This clonotype was observed many times. The CDR3 has 14 amino acids. V was cut by 2 bases and J by 5 bases, with 10 bases left in between. Germline CDR1 and CDR2: LGHNA and YSLEER. The data also belong to a second study, concerning yellow fever vaccine responses in identical twins. That report notes: Reportedly, the T cell response mounted by twins to vaccine seemed partly convergent, partly personalized.

The chain recombines TRBV4-3 with TRBJ2-1; D is undetermined. The sequence derives from a woman between 18 and 29 years old in good health. The sequenced sample was CD8+ T cells sorted from blood. The CDR3 region is CASSQWSLNNEQFF. The DNA of the CDR3 is TGCGCCAGCAGCCAATGGAGCCTAAACAATGAGCAGTTCTTC.